This T cell receptor beta chain comes out of a study of tumor and adjacent non-tumor tissue in lung cancer. Study as a whole: Aged roughly 30 to 85 years, patients included roughly ten men and a handful of women with stage I to III disease.

This CDR3 region has 12 residues. In germline, CDR1 is SEHNR, CDR2 FQNEAQ (reference sequence). Trimming removed 1 base from V and 7 bases from J, with 7 bases in between. The template was RNA from unsorted bulk tissue. Distant lung tissue was collected more than 3 cm away from the tumor edge. Chemotherapy-naive patients with new lung cancer underwent thoracic surgery in China, August–late 2014. Study observations and caveats: Significantly higher TCR diversity was found in tumor than normal lung.

On this clonotype: What it binds is not known.

Three rounds of nested PCR, following a modified ARM-PCR protocol, produced the TCRbeta library. Each CDR3 protein gets one entry after TCRdb re-called the multiplex PCR reads with MiXCR. The sample shows about 90,000 distinct CDR3 sequences, more than 75% of them seen only once. V usage is TRBV7-9 and J usage is TRBJ1-1; D is unclear. The clonotype comes from a woman in her forties or fifties with non-small cell lung cancer. The sample taken for sequencing was distant non-tumor lung tissue. The CDR3 nucleotides read TGTGCCAGCAGCTTAGTTGTGGGTGAAGCTTTCTTT. Translating gives CASSLVVGEAFF.